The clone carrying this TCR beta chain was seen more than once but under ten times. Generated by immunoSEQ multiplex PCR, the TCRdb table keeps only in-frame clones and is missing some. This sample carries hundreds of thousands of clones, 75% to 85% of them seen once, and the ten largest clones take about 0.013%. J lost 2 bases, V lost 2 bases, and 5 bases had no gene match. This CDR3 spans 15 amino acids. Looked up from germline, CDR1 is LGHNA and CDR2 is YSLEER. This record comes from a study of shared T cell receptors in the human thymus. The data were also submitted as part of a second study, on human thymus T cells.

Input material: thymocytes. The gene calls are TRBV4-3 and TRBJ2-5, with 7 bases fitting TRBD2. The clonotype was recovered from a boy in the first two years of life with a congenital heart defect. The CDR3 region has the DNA TGCGCCAGCAGCCAATTTCTAGCGGTTCAAGAGACCCAGTACTTC. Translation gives CASSQFLAVQETQYF.